The 20 T cell receptor beta chains below come from one sample, sequenced in a study of blood T cell repertoires in COVID-19. The table came from immunoSEQ multiplex PCR; TCRdb's copy has only in-frame clones and leaves some out. Among 300,000 to 350,000 clones listed, around 90% were seen once. Sequencing input: peripheral blood. The receptors originated from a woman aged 25 to 39 with COVID-19, enrolled during active disease.

This clone appeared a single time. The chain joins TRBV4-2 to TRBJ2-2; 10 bases agree with TRBD2. The CDR3 sequence is 19 residues long. CDR1 LGHNA and CDR2 YNFKEQ come from the germline V gene. The ends lost 1 base at V and 0 bases at J; junction bases unmatched: 8. This CDR3 reads CASSQGRGLADSNTGELFF. The DNA for the CDR3 is TGTGCCAGCAGCCAAGGGAGAGGACTAGCGGACTCGAACACCGGGGAGCTGTTTTTT.

The J gene is TRBJ1-1, the V gene TRBV11-2, with D unclear. Per the germline V gene, CDR1 is SGHAT and CDR2 is FQNNGV. V lost 2 bases and J 5 bases, leaving 15 bases between the germline ends. This CDR3 is built from 15 residues. The CDR3 here is CASSLHAGSGTEAFF. The CDR3 DNA reads as TGTGCCAGCAGCTTACATGCGGGCTCGGGGACTGAAGCTTTCTTT.

The rearrangement links TRBV30 to TRBJ2-2; D not certain. Trimming removed 3 bases from V and 2 bases from J, with 13 bases in between. Germline loops: CDR1 GTSNPN, CDR2 SVGIG (reference sequence). This CDR3 region has 15 residues. This CDR3 reads CAWSRQAGNTGELFF. The CDR3 region has the DNA TGTGCCTGGAGCCGCCAGGCAGGAAACACCGGGGAGCTGTTTTTT.

The V call is TRBV9, the J call TRBJ2-7; weak D call: TRBD2 (5 bases). The CDR3 has 14 amino acids. V lost 0 bases, J lost 4 bases, and 11 bases lay in between. Germline lookup yields CDR1 SGDLS and CDR2 YYNGEE. The CDR3 protein is CASSVDVGSYEQYF. In DNA, the CDR3 is TGTGCCAGCAGCGTAGATGTTGGGAGTTACGAGCAGTACTTC.

The chain combines TRBV28 with TRBJ2-1, with 10 positions matching TRBD2. Losses at the gene ends were 1 base for V and 8 bases for J; bases not matched to a gene: 8. The germline gives CDR1 MDHEN, CDR2 SYDVKM. This CDR3 is built from 16 residues. The CDR3 DNA is TGTGCCAGCAGTTTATCGGCTAGCGGGAGTAGAGATGAGCAGTTCTTC. Translating it yields CASSLSASGSRDEQFF.

The chain links TRBV24-1 to TRBJ1-2, with TRBD1 matching 7 bases. After removal of 6 bases from V and 5 bases from J, the junction contained 8 bases not matched to a gene. The CDR3 is 14 amino acids. Germline V gene lookup returns CDR1 KGHDR and CDR2 SFDVKD. CDR3: CATSPVDRQYGYTF. The DNA for the CDR3 is TGTGCCACCAGTCCTGTGGACAGGCAATATGGCTACACCTTC.

In the case of this clone: Other DNA sequences within the sample encode an identical CDR3. The chain has TRBV5-1 and TRBJ2-1; D is undetermined. V gave up 0 bases and J gave up 3 bases, with 4 bases separating them. The CDR3 contains 13 residues. CDR1 SGHRS and CDR2 YFSETQ come from the germline V gene. The CDR3 here is CASSLDSYNEQFF. In nucleotides, the CDR3 is TGCGCCAGCAGCTTGGACAGCTACAATGAGCAGTTCTTC.

The chain joins TRBV2 to TRBJ1-3; D not certain. Germline V gives CDR1 SNHLY, CDR2 FYNNEI. The V end lost 5 bases, the J end lost 8 bases, and 10 bases lay between the germline ends. CDR3 size: 12 residues. CDR3: CASSRGFHTIYF. In DNA, the CDR3 is TGTGCCAGCAGTCGAGGTTTCCACACCATATATTTT.

V usage is TRBV3-1 (or the pseudogene TRBV3-2) and J usage is TRBJ1-5; possible D gene TRBD1, 6 bases. CDR3 length: 15 residues. Trimming left V 1 base short and J 7 bases short, with 14 bases between. The germline V gene has CDR1 LGHDT and CDR2 YNNKEL (reference sequence). The CDR3 is CASSQASRGVQPQHF. In DNA form, the CDR3 reads TGTGCCAGCAGCCAAGCCAGCAGGGGAGTGCAGCCCCAGCATTTT.

This sequence joins TRBV28 and TRBJ2-1; D call uncertain. The V gene lost 2 bases and the J gene lost 0 bases, with 8 bases spanning the gap. The CDR3 sequence is 15 residues long. CDR1 is MDHEN, CDR2 SYDVKM, per germline. This chain's CDR3 is CASSLAVSSYNEQFF. Here the CDR3 DNA reads TGTGCCAGCAGTTTAGCGGTGAGCTCCTACAATGAGCAGTTCTTC.

The table lists this clone with a count of one. The chain is built from TRBV11-2 and TRBJ2-1; a possible D gene is TRBD2 (5 bases). V was clipped by 1 base and J by 0 bases, with 10 bases between them. Germline assignment: CDR1 SGHAT and CDR2 FQNNGV. The CDR3 covers 16 residues. The DNA for the CDR3 is TGTGCCAGCAGCTTAGCGGCCGGGGACTCCTACAATGAGCAGTTCTTC. Translated, it gives CASSLAAGDSYNEQFF.

The CDR3 region is CASSLGWGADATNEKLFF. The CDR3 region has the DNA TGTGCCAGCAGTTTGGGTTGGGGAGCCGACGCAACTAATGAAAAACTGTTTTTT. The rearrangement uses TRBV27 and TRBJ1-4; D gene ambiguous. V was pared by 3 bases and J by 0 bases, with 17 bases between. This CDR3 has 18 residues. Germline-derived CDR1 and CDR2 are MNHEY and SMNVEV (reference sequence).

The J gene is TRBJ1-5, the V gene TRBV7-2, with 10 bases that match TRBD1. V shed 3 bases and J 5 bases; nucleotides not matched to a gene: 4. The CDR3 has 15 residues. CDR1 is SGHTA and CDR2 is FQGNSA in the germline V gene. Here the CDR3 DNA reads TGTGCCAGCAGCTTCGACAGGGGGCTTGATCAGCCCCAGCATTTT. This sequence encodes CASSFDRGLDQPQHF.

The chain recombines TRBV3-1 (or the pseudogene TRBV3-2) with TRBJ2-3; TRBD2 aligns across 10 bases. The CDR3 totals 15 residues. Germline assignment: CDR1 LGHDT and CDR2 YNNKEL (reference sequence). J gave up 2 bases and V 4 bases, and 3 bases lay outside the gene matches. CDR3 loop: CASSPGLADTDTQYF. The CDR3 DNA follows: TGTGCCAGCAGCCCCGGACTAGCGGACACAGATACGCAGTATTTT.

This clone was detected only once. The chain recombines TRBV11-2 with TRBJ2-5, with 9 bases that match TRBD1. Germline lookup yields CDR1 SGHAT and CDR2 FQNNGV. The V segment lost 1 base and the J segment 4 bases; nucleotides outside the gene matches: 4. The CDR3 length is 15 residues. In nucleotides, the CDR3 is TGTGCCAGCAGCTTAGGGGACAGGGAGGCAGAGACCCAGTACTTC. Translation: CASSLGDREAETQYF.

This rearrangement joins TRBV25-1 to TRBJ2-3; D gene unclear. Per germline, CDR1 MGHDK and CDR2 SYGVNS. The CDR3 sequence is 16 residues long. Trimming cost V 5 bases and J 1 base, with 16 bases left between them. The CDR3 DNA follows: TGTGCCAGCAGTACTCGCCGCGAAAAAGGCACAGATACGCAGTATTTT. This sequence encodes CASSTRREKGTDTQYF.

V and J are TRBV4-3 and TRBJ2-5; D is possibly TRBD1 (6 bases). The CDR3 is 18 amino acids. The V end lost 0 bases, the J end lost 5 bases, and 22 bases lay between the germline ends. Germline CDR1 reads LGHNA; CDR2 reads YSLEER. The chain's CDR3 is CASSQDRVQGHVGETQYF. Written as DNA, the CDR3 is TGCGCCAGCAGCCAAGATCGAGTCCAGGGGCATGTTGGGGAGACCCAGTACTTC.

The rearrangement joins TRBV5-4 to TRBJ2-1; tentatively, D is TRBD2 (5 bases). Germline CDR1 SGHNT, CDR2 YYREEE (reference sequence). V was trimmed by 4 bases and J by 15 bases, leaving 20 bases between them. The CDR3 runs 13 residues. The CDR3 loop reads CASSPERPHRPFF. The DNA of the CDR3 is TGTGCCAGCAGCCCGGAGCGGCCACATCGACCGTTCTTC.

The chain links TRBV6-5 to TRBJ1-5; the match to TRBD1 covers 11 bases. The V gene end was trimmed by 4 bases and the J gene end by 9 bases; junction bases not matched to a gene: 5. The V gene's germline CDR1 is MNHEY and CDR2 SVGAGI. CDR3 length: 14 residues. The CDR3 bases are TGTGCCAGCAGTTTGGGACAGGGGGGTCGGCCCCAGCATTTT. It is translated as CASSLGQGGRPQHF.

The V gene is TRBV2, the J gene TRBJ1-1; 7 nucleotides align to TRBD1. J was trimmed by 7 bases and V by 4 bases; bases with no gene match: 12. The germline gives CDR1 SNHLY, CDR2 FYNNEI. The CDR3 covers 15 residues. In DNA, the CDR3 is TGTGCCAGCAGTGTCGAGGGGGCTGGCCGGGTTGAAGCTTTCTTT. Protein: CASSVEGAGRVEAFF.